The 30 T cell receptor beta chains given below trace back to one sample, sequenced in a study of T cells in Graves' hyperthyroidism and ophthalmopathy (dated by TCRdb to about 2019). Libraries were built with multiplex PCR. For sequencing, an Illumina HiSeq 2000 was employed. The TCR beta CDR3 regions were amplified from RNA transcripts. A first-round RT-PCR of the TCR CDR3 used the HTBI primer set with the Qiagen OneStep RT-PCR kit. In TCRdb, the public reads were trimmed at Q25 with fastp and aligned with MiXCR, with productive beta chains retained. All rows with the same CDR3 protein become a single entry with the most common DNA and genes. This sample comprises 600,000 to 650,000 distinct CDR3 sequences, under 25% of them detected only once. The top ten hold 34% of the sample. The source material was blood. These receptors were collected from a young man with Graves' ophthalmopathy.

The gene calls are TRBV6-2 or TRBV6-3 and TRBJ2-7; no definite D call. The CDR3 is 15 amino acids. Germline loops: CDR1 MNHEY, CDR2 SVGEGT. With 0 bases removed from V and 5 bases from J, the gap between germline ends came to 14 bases. CDR3 DNA: TGTGCCAGCAGTTACTCGAGTTACCTTTCTGACGAGCAGTACTTC. It codes for CASSYSSYLSDEQYF.

This clonotype was seen repeatedly, ten times or more. The chain links TRBV2 to TRBJ1-1; a possible D gene is TRBD1 (6 bases). Germline CDR1 is SNHLY and CDR2 is FYNNEI. The CDR3 is 15 amino acids. V lost 4 bases and J lost 3, with 15 bases in between. The CDR3 DNA reads as TGTGCCAGCAGTGCCCAGGGGCAGATGGACACTGAAGCTTTCTTT. Encoded protein: CASSAQGQMDTEAFF.

This chain uses TRBV4-3 with TRBJ2-3; 11 bases agree with TRBD2. J was trimmed by 0 bases and V by 0 bases; bases with no gene match: 5. The CDR3 is 18 residues long. Germline V gene data show CDR1 as LGHNA and CDR2 as YSLEER. CDR3 sequence (DNA): TGCGCCAGCAGCCAAGACACCGGGACTAGCGGTAGCACAGATACGCAGTATTTT. Its protein is CASSQDTGTSGSTDTQYF.

The rearrangement uses TRBV30 and TRBJ1-1, with D unclear. The V end was cut by 3 bases, the J end by 0 bases, with 11 bases between. CDR3 length: 14 residues. From germline, CDR1 is GTSNPN and CDR2 SVGIG (reference sequence). CDR3 nucleotides: TGTGCCTGGAGCGCCCCGGAGGTGAACACTGAAGCTTTCTTT. The encoded protein is CAWSAPEVNTEAFF. Drawing the rest from reference TRBV30 and TRBJ1-1, the complete variable domain is SQTIHQWPATLVQPVGSPLSLECTVEGTSNPNLYWYRQAAGRGLQLLFYSVGIGQISSEVPQNLSASRPQDRQFILSSKKLLLSDSGFYLCAWSAPEVNTEAFFGQGTRLTVV.

J is TRBJ1-6 and V is TRBV6-4; D call uncertain. In germline, CDR1 is MRHNA, CDR2 SNTAGT. The CDR3 consists of 13 residues. V was pared by 3 bases and J by 5 bases, with 5 bases between. This chain's CDR3 is CASSETNNSPLHF. CDR3 DNA: TGTGCCAGCAGTGAAACGAATAATTCACCCCTCCACTTT.

This clonotype was recorded a few times. The chain recombines TRBV7-6 with TRBJ2-1, with D perhaps matching TRBD2 (6 bases). Trimming took 1 base from V and 7 from J, leaving 11 bases between them. CDR1 is SGHVS, CDR2 FNYEAQ, per germline. CDR3 length: 14 residues. CDR3 in DNA: TGTGCCAGCAGCTTAGATCTAGCGAGGAATGAGCAGTTCTTC. It specifies CASSLDLARNEQFF.

This chain joins TRBV10-3 and TRBJ1-1; a weak D match, TRBD1 (6 bases). V lost 8 bases and J 6 bases, leaving 16 bases between the germline ends. The CDR3 contains 13 residues. CDR1 and CDR2 from the germline V gene are ENHRY and SYGVKD. The CDR3: CAIGGTGSAEAFF. CDR3 bases: TGTGCCATCGGGGGAACAGGGTCCGCTGAAGCTTTCTTT.

In its sample, this clonotype was seen many times. The chain couples TRBV28 to TRBJ2-1; the D is unclear. Germline V gene lookup returns CDR1 MDHEN and CDR2 SYDVKM. CDR3 length equals 15 residues. The V and J ends lost 5 bases and 0 bases respectively, with 11 bases between them. The CDR3 here is CASSPEHVSYNEQFF. Written as DNA, the CDR3 is TGTGCCAGCAGTCCCGAGCACGTCTCCTACAATGAGCAGTTCTTC.

The gene calls are TRBV11-2 and TRBJ2-1; D is unresolved. Per the germline V gene, CDR1 is SGHAT and CDR2 is FQNNGV. The CDR3 length is 16 residues. V lost 5 bases, J lost 1 base, and 15 bases lay in between. In nucleotides, the CDR3 is TGTGCCAGCAGCCAAGAGGCCGGGTTATCCTACAATGAGCAGTTCTTC. Translated, it gives CASSQEAGLSYNEQFF.

This clonotype has at least ten counts. This chain connects TRBV30 to TRBJ2-3; D unclear. The germline V and J ends were trimmed by 1 base and 4 bases, with 12 bases remaining between them. The CDR3 length is 14 residues. Germline lookup yields CDR1 GTSNPN and CDR2 SVGIG (reference sequence). CDR3 bases: TGTGCCTGGAGTGGAAGTTATCCAGCAGATACGCAGTATTTT. Amino acid sequence: CAWSGSYPADTQYF.

This chain joins TRBV20-1 and TRBJ2-7; TRBD1 agrees at 7 bases. V was pared by 3 bases and J by 1 base, with 3 bases of the junction left unmatched. This CDR3 has 13 amino acids. Germline CDR1 and CDR2: DFQATT and SNEGSKA (reference sequence). Here the CDR3 DNA reads TGCAGTGCTAGGACGGGACAGTCCTACGAGCAGTACTTC. It is translated as CSARTGQSYEQYF.

The rearrangement joins TRBV6-2 or TRBV6-3 to TRBJ2-3; D gene uncertain. The germline CDR1 and CDR2 sequences are MNHEY and SVGEGT. The CDR3 runs 11 residues. V was pared by 9 bases and J by 0 bases, with 4 bases between. The CDR3: CASGSTDTQYF. The CDR3 DNA reads TGTGCCAGTGGGAGCACAGATACGCAGTATTTT.

Regarding this clonotype: At one boundary the junction diverges from the germline segment, which might be a read error. The genes are TRBV10-1 and TRBJ1-3; D not certain. The length of the CDR3 is 12 residues. Germline CDR1 and CDR2: WNHNN and SYGVQD (reference sequence). The CDR3 is CASSEFGNTIYF. For the CDR3, the DNA is TGCGCCAGTAGTGAATTTGGAAACACCATATATTTT.

In its sample, this clonotype was seen a few times. The genes are TRBV12-3 or TRBV12-4 and TRBJ2-7, with D perhaps matching TRBD2 (7 bases). The CDR3 length is 15 residues. Trimming cost V 1 base and J 2 bases, with 12 bases left between them. CDR3 nucleotide sequence: TGTGCCAGCAGTTTAGGGGGAGGGGGGACCTACGAGCAGTACTTC. This encodes CASSLGGGGTYEQYF.

With respect to this clonotype: A much larger clone is a single base away; this may be a read error. V is TRBV12-3 or TRBV12-4 and J is TRBJ2-7; 10 nucleotides match TRBD2. The trim removed 5 bases at V and 6 bases at J, leaving 7 bases unmatched. The length of the CDR3 is 14 residues. Written as DNA, the CDR3 is TGTGCCAGCAGTCCCACTAGCGGGGACTGCGAGCAGTACTTC. Protein sequence: CASSPTSGDCEQYF.

This clonotype was seen ten or more times. The chain carries TRBV28 and TRBJ1-1; the D is unclear. V lost 11 bases and J 1 base, leaving 11 bases between the germline ends. The CDR3 covers 12 residues. Germline loops: CDR1 MDHEN, CDR2 SYDVKM. The CDR3 nucleotides read TGTGCCGGAACGACGGGGAACACTGAAGCTTTCTTT. It yields the protein CAGTTGNTEAFF.

The chain couples TRBV3-1 to TRBJ2-4; no reliable D call. V lost 0 bases and J 1 base, leaving 13 bases between the germline ends. Per germline, CDR1 LGHDT and CDR2 YNNKEL (reference sequence). This CDR3 comprises 17 residues. CDR3 loop: CASSQEAARSAKNIQYF. CDR3 coding DNA: TGTGCCAGCAGCCAAGAGGCAGCGAGGTCGGCCAAAAACATTCAGTACTTC.

The chain joins TRBV27 to TRBJ2-3; the match to TRBD1 covers 7 bases. The V and J ends lost 4 bases and 4 bases, in that order; junction bases with no gene match: 2. The CDR3 totals 13 residues. Germline V gene data show CDR1 as MNHEY and CDR2 as SMNVEV (reference sequence). CDR3 protein: CASSSQGADTQYF. The CDR3 DNA sequence: TGTGCCAGCAGTTCCCAGGGGGCAGATACGCAGTATTTT.

There are a few counts of this clonotype. This chain links TRBV6-2 or TRBV6-3 with TRBJ2-5, with 8 positions matching TRBD1. Germline V gene lookup returns CDR1 MNHEY and CDR2 SVGEGT. J was trimmed by 5 bases and V by 0 bases; bases with no gene match: 17. The CDR3 is 19 residues long. This CDR3 is CASSYSWPQGASDLETQYF. The CDR3 DNA is TGTGCCAGCAGTTACTCGTGGCCCCAGGGGGCATCTGATTTGGAGACCCAGTACTTC.

The chain has TRBV5-1 and TRBJ2-1; the D is unclear. Germline loops: CDR1 SGHRS, CDR2 YFSETQ. The V end was cut by 2 bases, the J end by 14 bases, with 14 bases between. The CDR3 is made up of 12 amino acids. The CDR3 loop is CASSLPEGLEFF. The CDR3 DNA follows: TGCGCCAGCAGCTTACCGGAAGGTTTGGAGTTCTTC.

This clonotype was recorded a few times. The chain uses TRBV18 and TRBJ2-2; D is ambiguous. This CDR3 spans 16 amino acids. Germline lookup yields CDR1 KGHSH and CDR2 LQKENI. The V and J ends lost 1 base and 4 bases respectively, with 13 bases between them. The CDR3: CASSPRSDLLTGELFF. The CDR3 region has the DNA TGTGCCAGCTCACCACGGTCCGATCTTCTCACCGGGGAGCTGTTTTTT.

The chain is built from TRBV2 and TRBJ2-1; TRBD2 is a possible D gene (6 bases). The CDR3 is made up of 12 amino acids. V dropped 7 bases and J dropped 7 bases, with 11 bases sitting between them. CDR1 SNHLY and CDR2 FYNNEI come from the germline V gene. The CDR3 DNA sequence: TGTGCCAGCACCGGAGGAGGGAATGAGCAGTTCTTC. It specifies CASTGGGNEQFF.

This clonotype was counted many times. The genes are TRBV24-1 and TRBJ2-1, with D perhaps matching TRBD1 (6 bases). The V gene's germline CDR1 is KGHDR and CDR2 SFDVKD. V lost 3 bases and J 7 bases, leaving 18 bases between the germline ends. The CDR3 is 16 amino acids. CDR3 residues: CATSDDDRSVDNEQFF. DNA of the CDR3: TGTGCCACCAGTGATGATGACAGGTCGGTCGATAATGAGCAGTTCTTC.

The chain uses TRBV30 and TRBJ2-2; 7 bases map to TRBD2. Unmatched junction bases numbered 12, after V lost 1 base and J lost 7 bases. This CDR3 has 16 amino acids. Germline CDR1 and CDR2: GTSNPN and SVGIG (reference sequence). CDR3: CAWSGLSGGSRGELFF. CDR3 nucleotide sequence: TGTGCCTGGAGTGGACTATCGGGAGGTAGCCGCGGGGAGCTGTTTTTT.

This clonotype was seen repeatedly, ten times or more. The V and J genes are TRBV3-1 and TRBJ1-1; weak D call: TRBD1 (5 bases). Germline V CDR1 and CDR2: LGHDT, YNNKEL (reference sequence). The CDR3 runs 14 residues. The V gene lost 4 bases and the J gene lost 6 bases, with 15 bases spanning the gap. This CDR3 is CASSPWDDGAEAFF. The CDR3 DNA follows: TGTGCCAGCAGCCCTTGGGACGACGGTGCTGAAGCTTTCTTT.

The gene calls are TRBV5-5 and TRBJ2-1; the D is unclear. The CDR3 runs 14 residues. Trimming took off 0 bases at V and 12 bases at J, with 16 bases between the two ends. CDR1 and CDR2 from the germline V gene are SGHKS and YYEKEE (reference sequence). CDR3 region: CASSLAGLPWLQFF. The CDR3 coding sequence is TGTGCCAGCAGCTTGGCGGGTCTACCGTGGTTGCAGTTCTTC. Looking up the rest from reference TRBV5-5 and TRBJ2-1 gives the full variable domain: DAGVTQSPTHLIKTRGQQVTLRCSPISGHKSVSWYQQVLGQGPQFIFQYYEKEERGRGNFPDRFSARQFPNYSSELNVNALLLGDSALYLCASSLAGLPWLQFFGPGTRLTVL.

The rearrangement uses TRBV25-1 and TRBJ2-5; D is unresolved. Trimming shortened V by 0 bases and J by 5 bases, and 1 base separated the two germline ends. The CDR3 sequence is 11 residues long. In germline, CDR1 is MGHDK, CDR2 SYGVNS. The CDR3 is CASSEYETQYF. The CDR3 region has the DNA TGTGCCAGCAGTGAATACGAGACCCAGTACTTC. Variable domain in full (rest from reference TRBV25-1 and TRBJ2-5): EADIYQTPRYLVIGTGKKITLECSQTMGHDKMYWYQQDPGMELHLIHYSYGVNSTEKGDLSSESTVSRIRTEHFPLTLESARPSHTSQYLCASSEYETQYFGPGTRLLVL.

The V call is TRBV5-4, the J call TRBJ2-3; no definite D call. The CDR3 is 14 amino acids. Trimming left V 0 bases short and J 0 bases short, with 5 bases between. Germline CDR1 SGHNT, CDR2 YYREEE (reference sequence). Here the CDR3 DNA reads TGTGCCAGCAGCTTGGAATTTAGCACAGATACGCAGTATTTT. Translation gives CASSLEFSTDTQYF.

This clonotype was found many times. The chain employs TRBV2 and TRBJ2-3; no clear D gene. CDR3 size: 13 residues. CDR1 is SNHLY and CDR2 is FYNNEI in the germline V gene. V was cut by 4 bases and J by 2 bases, with 7 bases left in between. CDR3 loop: CASSATPTDTQYF. The CDR3 nucleotides read TGTGCCAGCAGTGCAACCCCCACAGATACGCAGTATTTT.

Ten or more counts support this clonotype. The chain has TRBV11-3 and TRBJ2-2; D is perhaps TRBD2 (6 bases). Germline V lookup: CDR1 SGHNT, CDR2 YENEEA. This CDR3 contains 14 residues. Between the trimmed V and J ends, which lost 5 bases and 7 bases, there was a span of 14 bases. The chain's CDR3 is CASSPRGRNGELFF. In nucleotides, the CDR3 is TGTGCCAGCAGCCCCCGGGGGAGGAACGGGGAGCTGTTTTTT.